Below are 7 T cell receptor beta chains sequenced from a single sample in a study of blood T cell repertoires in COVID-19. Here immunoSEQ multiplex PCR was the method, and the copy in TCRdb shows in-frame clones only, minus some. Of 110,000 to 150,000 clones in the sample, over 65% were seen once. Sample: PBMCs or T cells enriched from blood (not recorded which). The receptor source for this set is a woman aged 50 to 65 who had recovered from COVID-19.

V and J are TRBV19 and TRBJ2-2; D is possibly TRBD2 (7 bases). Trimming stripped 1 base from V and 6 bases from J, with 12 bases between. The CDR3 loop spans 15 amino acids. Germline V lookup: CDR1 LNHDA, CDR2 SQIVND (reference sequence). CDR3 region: CASSIGGGRAGELFF. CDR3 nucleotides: TGTGCCAGTAGTATAGGCGGGGGCAGGGCCGGGGAGCTGTTTTTT.

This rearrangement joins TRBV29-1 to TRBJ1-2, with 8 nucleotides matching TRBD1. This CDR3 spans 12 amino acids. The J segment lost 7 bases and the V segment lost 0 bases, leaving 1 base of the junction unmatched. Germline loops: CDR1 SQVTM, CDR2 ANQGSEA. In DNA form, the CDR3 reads TGCAGCGTTGAAGAACAGGGGGTTGGCTACACCTTC. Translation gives CSVEEQGVGYTF.

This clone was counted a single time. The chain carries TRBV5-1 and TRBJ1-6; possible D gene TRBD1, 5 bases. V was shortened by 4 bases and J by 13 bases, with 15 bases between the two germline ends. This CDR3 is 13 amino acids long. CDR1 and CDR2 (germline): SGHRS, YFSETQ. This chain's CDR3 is CASSDLRGHPLHF. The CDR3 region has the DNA TGCGCCAGCAGCGACCTAAGGGGCCACCCCCTCCACTTT.

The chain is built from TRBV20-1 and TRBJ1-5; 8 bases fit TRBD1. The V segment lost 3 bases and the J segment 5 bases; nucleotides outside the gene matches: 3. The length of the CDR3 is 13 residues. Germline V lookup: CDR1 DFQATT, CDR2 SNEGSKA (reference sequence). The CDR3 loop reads CSASRGQDQPQHF. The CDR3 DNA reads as TGCAGTGCTAGTCGGGGACAGGATCAGCCCCAGCATTTT.

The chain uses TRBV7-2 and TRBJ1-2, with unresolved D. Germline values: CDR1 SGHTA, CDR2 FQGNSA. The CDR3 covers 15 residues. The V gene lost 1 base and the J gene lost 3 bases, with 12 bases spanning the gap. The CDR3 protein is CASSLDSGFDYGYTF. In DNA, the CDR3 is TGTGCCAGCAGCTTAGATTCAGGTTTTGACTATGGCTACACCTTC.

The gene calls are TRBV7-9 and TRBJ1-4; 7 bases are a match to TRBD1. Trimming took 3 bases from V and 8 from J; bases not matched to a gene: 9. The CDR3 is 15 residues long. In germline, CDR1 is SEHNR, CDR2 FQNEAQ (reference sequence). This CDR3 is CASSFFGQGGEKLFF. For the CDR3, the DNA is TGTGCCAGCAGCTTCTTTGGGCAGGGGGGAGAAAAACTGTTTTTT.

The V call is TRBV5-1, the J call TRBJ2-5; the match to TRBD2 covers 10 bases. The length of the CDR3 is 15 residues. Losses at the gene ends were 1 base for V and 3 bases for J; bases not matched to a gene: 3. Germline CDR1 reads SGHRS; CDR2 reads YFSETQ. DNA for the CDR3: TGCGCCAGCAGCTTGCTTACTAGCGGGGAAGAGACCCAGTACTTC. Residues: CASSLLTSGEETQYF.